These 13 T cell receptor beta chains came from one sample sequenced in a study of blood T cell repertoires in COVID-19. Clones were read by immunoSEQ multiplex PCR, and TCRdb kept only the in-frame ones, dropping some. The sample has about 150,000 clones; 65% to 90% are singletons. Material for sequencing was peripheral blood. The source of these receptors is an older man with acute or convalescent COVID-19.

The chain combines TRBV29-1 with TRBJ1-2; 8 nucleotides agree with TRBD1. Germline CDR1 SQVTM, CDR2 ANQGSEA. This CDR3 has 16 residues. V gave up 6 bases and J gave up 5 bases; unmatched junction bases: 17. The CDR3 protein is CSVGGSDRAEVYGYTF. The CDR3 bases are TGCAGCGTGGGCGGATCGGACAGGGCAGAAGTATATGGCTACACCTTC.

The V gene is TRBV4-2, the J gene TRBJ2-7; perhaps TRBD2 as D (6 bases). Trimming pared 3 bases from V and 0 bases from J, leaving 12 bases between. The CDR3 sequence is 15 residues long. The germline gives CDR1 LGHNA, CDR2 YNFKEQ. The CDR3 region is CASSQGLLSSYEQYF. The DNA for the CDR3 is TGTGCCAGCAGCCAGGGACTTCTAAGCTCCTACGAGCAGTACTTC.

The V gene is TRBV7-6, the J gene TRBJ2-3, with D uncertain. Looked up from germline, CDR1 is SGHVS and CDR2 is FNYEAQ. Trimming took 4 bases from V and 5 from J, leaving 4 bases between them. The CDR3 consists of 11 residues. The CDR3 DNA reads TGTGCCAGCAGCTCAAAAGATACGCAGTATTTT. This sequence encodes CASSSKDTQYF.

The chain employs TRBV6-5 and TRBJ1-4; D unclear. CDR1 MNHEY and CDR2 SVGAGI come from the germline V gene. CDR3 size: 15 residues. The V gene lost 6 bases and the J gene lost 3 bases, with 14 bases spanning the gap. DNA for the CDR3: TGTGCCAGCAGCGCACCTCAAGGAGCTAATGAAAAACTGTTTTTT. Its translation is CASSAPQGANEKLFF.

This rearrangement joins TRBV19 to TRBJ1-4; TRBD1 matches at 11 bases. Germline CDR1 LNHDA, CDR2 SQIVND (reference sequence). The length of the CDR3 is 13 residues. With V trimmed by 9 bases and J by 7 bases, 4 bases remained unmatched. CDR3: CASRTGGSEKLFF. The CDR3 DNA is TGTGCCAGCCGGACAGGGGGCTCTGAAAAACTGTTTTTT.

CDR3 nucleotides: TGCAGTGCCACGGGTTACGGGGGTGAGCAGTTCTTC. It is translated as CSATGYGGEQFF. The chain carries TRBV29-1 and TRBJ2-1, with TRBD2 as a possible D gene (6 bases). The CDR3 has 12 residues. The germline V gene encodes CDR1 SQVTM and CDR2 ANQGSEA.

The table lists this clone with a count of one. V and J are TRBV18 and TRBJ2-2; 7 bases align to TRBD2. This CDR3 spans 15 amino acids. The J segment lost 3 bases and the V segment lost 4 bases, leaving 5 bases of the junction unmatched. Germline values: CDR1 KGHSH, CDR2 LQKENI. CDR3 protein: CASSRGAGDTGELFF. The CDR3 DNA reads as TGTGCCAGCTCACGCGGCGCGGGGGACACCGGGGAGCTGTTTTTT.

The sample holds one count of this clone. The chain has TRBV29-1 and TRBJ2-5; weak D call: TRBD2 (6 bases). This CDR3 is built from 13 residues. Germline values: CDR1 SQVTM, CDR2 ANQGSEA. Trimming removed 7 bases at V and 3 bases at J, with 15 bases between. CDR3 region: CSALRDSKETQYF. In DNA, the CDR3 is TGCAGCGCCCTCCGGGACTCCAAAGAGACCCAGTACTTC. The complete variable domain, with remaining parts taken from reference TRBV29-1 and TRBJ2-5, reads SAVISQKPSRDICQRGTSLTIQCQVDSQVTMMFWYRQQPGQSLTLIATANQGSEATYESGFVIDKFPISRPNLTFSTLTVSNMSPEDSSIYLCSALRDSKETQYFGPGTRLLVL.

The CDR3 loop reads CASNTGGAGNTEAFF. Here the CDR3 DNA reads TGTGCCAGCAATACGGGGGGGGCGGGTAACACTGAAGCTTTCTTT. The chain joins TRBV6-5 to TRBJ1-1; the D gene is possibly TRBD1 (6 bases). Trimming removed 7 bases at V and 2 bases at J, with 17 bases between. Per the germline V gene, CDR1 is MNHEY and CDR2 is SVGAGI. The CDR3 loop spans 15 amino acids.

This sequence joins TRBV28 and TRBJ2-1; D is uncertain. Germline V CDR1 and CDR2: MDHEN, SYDVKM. The CDR3 extends over 14 amino acids. V lost 7 bases, J lost 2 bases, and 12 bases lay in between. DNA for the CDR3: TGTGCCAGCACCCCGACCCTAGCCTACAATGAGCAGTTCTTC. This translates into CASTPTLAYNEQFF.

The V gene is TRBV6-6, the J gene TRBJ1-4, with a possible D match to TRBD1 (5 bases). Per the germline V gene, CDR1 is MNHNY and CDR2 is SVGAGI (reference sequence). Trimming stripped 5 bases from V and 8 bases from J, with 18 bases between. CDR3 length: 15 residues. CDR3 DNA: TGTGCCAGCAGTCAACCGGGACTGAGTGCAGAAAAACTGTTTTTT. Translation gives CASSQPGLSAEKLFF.

The chain carries TRBV7-2 and TRBJ1-1; D remains unclear. CDR3 length equals 13 residues. V was trimmed by 6 bases and J by 1 base, leaving 9 bases between them. The germline V gene encodes CDR1 SGHTA and CDR2 FQGNSA. The CDR3 spells CASSTDPNTEAFF. The CDR3 DNA reads as TGTGCCAGCAGTACAGACCCGAACACTGAAGCTTTCTTT. The variable domain in full, with the rest retrieved from reference TRBV7-2 and TRBJ1-1, is GAGVSQSPSNKVTEKGKDVELRCDPISGHTALYWYRQSLGQGLEFLIYFQGNSAPDKSGLPSDRFSAERTGGSVSTLTIQRTQQEDSAVYLCASSTDPNTEAFFGQGTRLTVV.

The chain couples TRBV9 to TRBJ2-7; D might be TRBD2 (5 bases). V was cut by 0 bases and J by 3 bases, with 10 bases left in between. The CDR3 is made up of 14 amino acids. Germline values: CDR1 SGDLS, CDR2 YYNGEE. The DNA for the CDR3 is TGTGCCAGCAGCGTAGTTCCGGGAAGCTACGAGCAGTACTTC. Its protein product is CASSVVPGSYEQYF.